The TCR beta chain under discussion was sequenced for a study of blood T cells in healthy people across ages. A J-beta primer mix and a sample-barcoded 5' primer were used in a second PCR of about 7 to 12 cycles. Each CDR3 protein is one row after TCRdb ran MiXCR on the 5' RACE reads. The table includes about 1.4 million distinct CDR3 sequences, approximately 59% detected once. Details on this clonotype: One end of the junction does not line up with germline, which may come from a read error.

Samples had at least 7 million PBMCs isolated from them. Germline loops: CDR1 GTSNPN, CDR2 SVGIG (reference sequence). This CDR3 is built from 17 residues. The sequencing sample was made of blood. The sequence was obtained from a man between 18 and 29 years old in good health. The chain employs TRBV30 and TRBJ2-1; 7 bases align to TRBD1. The CDR3 sequence: CVWSQRNRGDYYNEQFF. The DNA for the CDR3 is TGTGTCTGGAGTCAACGGAACAGGGGAGACTACTACAATGAGCAGTTCTTC. Using reference TRBV30 and TRBJ2-1 for the parts outside the CDR3, the full variable domain is SQTIHQWPATLVQPVGSPLSLECTVEGTSNPNLYWYRQAAGRGLQLLFYSVGIGQISSEVPQNLSASRPQDRQFILSSKKLLLSDSGFYLCVWSQRNRGDYYNEQFFGPGTRLTVL.